The clone carrying this T cell receptor (beta chain) was counted at least ten times. The V and J ends lost 4 bases and 3 bases, in that order; junction bases with no gene match: 10. CDR3 size: 17 residues. CDR1 and CDR2 from the germline V gene are SGHVS and FNYEAQ. Libraries were prepared by immunoSEQ multiplex PCR; TCRdb keeps only in-frame clonotypes and omits some of them. The sample gives fewer than 150,000 clones, 84% of which show up once; about 13% is in the top ten. The sample originates from a study of blood T cell repertoires in COVID-19. Study background: Sites in the United States, Italy and Spain provided acute and convalescent COVID-19 samples. T cells, B-cell-depleted T cells, or PBMCs provided the cDNA or gDNA that served as material.

The sample consisted of peripheral blood. The TCR comes from a human donor in a cohort sampled during active COVID-19. This chain uses TRBV7-6 with TRBJ1-4; the match to TRBD1 covers 8 bases. CDR3 sequence: CASSSPQGGIANEKLFF. CDR3 nucleotide sequence: TGTGCCAGCAGCTCCCCACAGGGGGGAATTGCTAATGAAAAACTGTTTTTT.